This TCR beta chain was captured in a study of technical replicates of blood from several donors (TCRdb year 2017). The library relied on the immunoSEQ multiplex PCR assay. TCRdb mirrors the immuneACCESS table, restricted to in-frame sequences. Some clones are absent from its copies; in checked studies, under half trace to an unresolved V gene, and the reason for the others is unknown. This sample lists roughly 80,000 clones; roughly 95% were detected once. Together, the top ten hold 0.37% of the sample. With respect to this clone: Its recognized antigen is unknown. One base away there is no much larger clone; base qualities are not given.

As encoded in the germline V gene (reference sequence), CDR1 is SEHNR while CDR2 is FQNEAQ. Inclusive of the bounding cysteine and phenylalanine, the CDR3 is 14 residues long. CDR3 DNA only is kept here, 42 bases in frame from base 1. Trimming leaves V shorter by 5 bases and J shorter by 6 bases, with the junction holding 6 bases beyond the gene matches. The V and J genes are TRBV7-9 and TRBJ2-2; the central 7 bases match TRBD2. Material: T cells isolated from PBMCs. The TCR comes from a human donor in good health. The base sequence is TGTGCCAGCAGCCAAAGCGGGAATTCCGGGGAGCTGTTTTTT. Its protein is CASSQSGNSGELFF.